This T cell receptor (beta chain) comes out of a study of chemoradiotherapy in HPV16-positive cancers. The data were produced by immunoSEQ multiplex PCR, yet TCRdb's version contains in-frame clones alone and is incomplete. The table includes fewer than 2,000 clones, 80% to 90% detected once. Study-wide points: Candidate HPV-specific clones and E7-related TCR motifs grew in tumor during treatment.

With respect to this clone: The antigen remains undetermined.

The TCR was taken from a human donor with HPV-associated anogenital cancer. This sample comprised tumor tissue, obtained from a patient who underwent chemoradiotherapy.

DNA for the CDR3: TGTGCCAGCAGCCCACTTGGCGGGAGGGGGTCCGAGCAGTACTTC. Protein: CASSPLGGRGSEQYF. The rearrangement uses TRBV7-9 and TRBJ2-7; 9 nucleotides match TRBD2. The V gene's germline CDR1 is SEHNR and CDR2 FQNEAQ (reference sequence). The CDR3 has 15 residues. Trimming removed 5 bases from V and 6 bases from J; junction bases left unmatched: 11. Filled out from reference TRBV7-9 and TRBJ2-7, the complete variable domain reads DTGVSQNPRHKITKRGQNVTFRCDPISEHNRLYWYRQTLGQGPEFLTYFQNEAQLEKSRLLSDRFSAERPKGSFSTLEIQRTEQGDSAMYLCASSPLGGRGSEQYFGPGTRLTVT.